This paragraph covers one T cell receptor beta chain sequence. Its target is unknown. CD4+ T cells specific for antigen were expanded with viral peptide pools by the ViraFEST assay before sequencing. Upon completion of around eleven days in culture, CD4+ T cells were isolated. The cohort was immunized with two doses of either the BNT162b2 or mRNA-1273 vaccine. A density of roughly 2 million PBMC per well was used; these cells were cultured with 10 IU/ml IL-2 and around 9.6 ug/ml peptides. Trimming shortened V by 4 bases and J by 0 bases, and 23 bases separated the two germline ends. Germline values: CDR1 SGHRS, CDR2 YFSETQ. The CDR3 spans 19 residues. Only in-frame clones appear in the TCRdb table, and some are missing; sequencing was by immunoSEQ multiplex PCR. The repertoire includes around 25,000 clones, around four fifths of them detected once, and approximately 1.4% sits in the top ten. This entry is derived from a study of vaccination effects on CD4 cells after COVID-19. For the study at large: Post-vaccine draws lagged the second dose by a median of 72 days.

The sequence derives from a human donor who received a COVID-19 vaccine. Some clones in this sample may be carry-over from other donors' samples. The source material was CD4+ T cells from PBMCs cultured with HCoV-NL63 spike peptides, sampled after COVID-19 vaccination. This chain joins TRBV5-1 and TRBJ1-3; D unclear. The CDR3 bases are TGCGCCAGCAGCCTGGTCCCCCCATTAACCTCCAACTCTGGAAACACCATATATTTT. Residues: CASSLVPPLTSNSGNTIYF.